This TCR beta chain was profiled in a study of shared clonotypes between healthy human individuals. Produced via immunoSEQ multiplex PCR; TCRdb's table is partial and in-frame only. The profile shows about 1.5 million clones, approximately 98% of them singletons. CDR3 length: 15 residues. Germline loops: CDR1 SGHDN, CDR2 FVKESK. Unmatched junction bases numbered 5, after V lost 5 bases and J lost 9 bases. On this clone: Its antigen is undetermined.

Whole-study findings and limits: Generation probabilities of non-shared clonotypes were lower (relative to those shared by all four donors).

The chain joins TRBV14 to TRBJ2-2, with 14 bases fitting TRBD2. Sequencing input: naive CD4+ T cells sorted from blood. Noted subset: CD45RA+ positively selected. The sequence was obtained from a man younger than 45 in good health. CDR3 in amino acids: CASSGLAGGHRELFF. The CDR3 nucleotides are TGTGCCAGCAGCGGACTAGCGGGAGGTCACCGGGAGCTGTTTTTT.